The 8 T cell receptor beta chains given below trace back to one sample, sequenced in a study of blood T cell repertoires in COVID-19 (dated by TCRdb to about 2020). The method was the immunoSEQ multiplex PCR assay. Not all clones reach the TCRdb copy of this immuneACCESS table, which keeps in-frame sequences only. Checked studies attribute under half of the gap to unresolved V genes and leave the rest unexplained. The sample table records 50,000 to 60,000 clones; roughly 86% of these occur just once. The ten biggest clones cover roughly 3.7% of the sample. Sequencing was performed on peripheral blood. The receptors originated from a man aged 35-49 years with COVID-19, enrolled during active disease.

The rearrangement joins TRBV11-3 to TRBJ1-6, with D hard to call. Trimming cost V 1 base and J 5 bases, with 9 bases left between them. Per the germline V gene, CDR1 is SGHNT and CDR2 is YENEEA. The CDR3 runs to 15 residues. CDR3 coding DNA: TGTGCCAGCAGCTTAGGTTACAACGATAATTCACCCCTCCACTTT. Its protein product is CASSLGYNDNSPLHF.

This rearrangement joins TRBV7-2 to TRBJ2-7; D is perhaps TRBD1 (5 bases). The CDR3 contains 14 residues. V was pared by 0 bases and J by 4 bases, with 10 bases between. From germline, CDR1 is SGHTA and CDR2 FQGNSA. The CDR3 coding sequence is TGTGCCAGCAGCTTAGCGCTGGGGCCTTACGAGCAGTACTTC. This translates into CASSLALGPYEQYF.

J is TRBJ1-2 and V is TRBV6-1; the match to TRBD1 covers 9 bases. This CDR3 region has 17 residues. Germline V gives CDR1 MNHNS, CDR2 SASEGT. J lost 4 bases, V lost 4 bases, and 13 bases had no gene match. This chain's CDR3 is CASSGRDRAILRYGYTF. CDR3 sequence (DNA): TGTGCCAGCAGTGGCCGGGACAGGGCCATACTCCGCTATGGCTACACCTTC.

The CDR3 bases are TGTGCCAGCAGCTTAGACGCGGGGGGGTTACAAGAGACCCAGTACTTC. Translated, it gives CASSLDAGGLQETQYF. This chain connects TRBV7-2 to TRBJ2-5, with 9 nucleotides matching TRBD2. The CDR3 sequence is 16 residues long. Germline lookup yields CDR1 SGHTA and CDR2 FQGNSA. Trimming took 1 base from V and 2 from J; bases not matched to a gene: 5.

The V gene is TRBV2, the J gene TRBJ2-1; 8 bases fit TRBD2. Trimming cost V 2 bases and J 8 bases; bases outside gene matches: 5. The germline CDR1 and CDR2 sequences are SNHLY and FYNNEI. The CDR3 totals 14 residues. The CDR3 bases are TGTGCCAGCAGTGAAAGCGGGAGTAGGTATGAGCAGTTCTTC. Residues: CASSESGSRYEQFF.

This chain joins TRBV7-9 and TRBJ2-3; 11 nucleotides match TRBD2. The CDR3 covers 15 residues. With V trimmed by 7 bases and J by 4 bases, 7 bases remained unmatched. Per germline, CDR1 SEHNR and CDR2 FQNEAQ (reference sequence). The CDR3 loop reads CASTRGSGGADTQYF. The CDR3 coding sequence is TGTGCCAGCACCCGGGGTAGCGGGGGGGCAGATACGCAGTATTTT.

The chain is built from TRBV2 and TRBJ1-1; a weak D match, TRBD1 (6 bases). V lost 8 bases, J lost 5 bases, and 21 bases lay in between. CDR3 size: 15 residues. Germline CDR1 and CDR2: SNHLY and FYNNEI. CDR3 in amino acids: CASGRDTLRGTEAFF. The CDR3, as DNA: TGTGCCAGCGGCCGGGACACCCTACGAGGAACTGAAGCTTTCTTT.

This chain links TRBV25-1 with TRBJ1-2; perhaps TRBD1 as D (6 bases). V was pared by 0 bases and J by 7 bases, with 12 bases between. The CDR3 loop spans 14 amino acids. In germline, CDR1 is MGHDK, CDR2 SYGVNS. CDR3 in amino acids: CASSEYGGQRGYTF. DNA for the CDR3: TGTGCCAGCAGTGAATACGGGGGGCAGCGTGGCTACACCTTC.